A single sample is the source of the 28 T cell receptor beta chains below, sequenced in a study of cytomegalovirus exposure and HLA in healthy donors. In the PCR, 60 Vbeta and 13 Jbeta primers were used. Profiling relied on immunoSEQ multiplex PCR, and the TCRdb table lists in-frame clones only, not all of them. Here the sample table reports 60,000 to 70,000 clones. The sample consisted of PBMCs. Receptors originate from a boy between 10 and 17 years old in good health and CMV-seronegative.

This chain uses TRBV19 with TRBJ2-5; 7 nucleotides agree with TRBD2. Germline CDR1 is LNHDA and CDR2 is SQIVND (reference sequence). J lost 7 bases, V lost 5 bases, and 16 bases had no gene match. This CDR3 is built from 16 residues. The CDR3 coding sequence is TGTGCCAGTAGTCAAATGCCCCCGGGGGGTGCGGGGACCCAGTACTTC. It is translated as CASSQMPPGGAGTQYF.

CDR3 amino acids: CASSGISSSYNEQFF. The CDR3, as DNA: TGTGCCAGCAGCGGTATATCGAGCTCCTACAATGAGCAGTTCTTC. This chain uses TRBV5-4 with TRBJ2-1; D unresolved. The CDR3 runs to 15 residues. Per germline, CDR1 SGHNT and CDR2 YYREEE (reference sequence). Trimming left V 4 bases short and J 0 bases short, with 11 bases between.

V is TRBV18 and J is TRBJ2-6; tentatively, D is TRBD2 (5 bases). Trimming shortened V by 1 base and J by 1 base, and 11 bases separated the two germline ends. This CDR3 is 17 amino acids long. CDR1 and CDR2 (germline): KGHSH, LQKENI. The CDR3 DNA follows: TGTGCCAGCTCACCACTAATGGGGAGTTCTGGGGCCAACGTCCTGACTTTC. Translated, it gives CASSPLMGSSGANVLTF.

The chain employs TRBV9 and TRBJ1-4; maybe TRBD1 (6 bases). Germline V gene sequence: CDR1 SGDLS, CDR2 YYNGEE. With 7 bases removed from V and 5 bases from J, the gap between germline ends came to 12 bases. This CDR3 spans 13 amino acids. The CDR3 protein is CASGARGNEKLFF. The DNA of the CDR3 is TGTGCCAGCGGGGCCAGGGGCAATGAAAAACTGTTTTTT. Full variable domain (rest looked up from reference TRBV9 and TRBJ1-4): DSGVTQTPKHLITATGQRVTLRCSPRSGDLSVYWYQQSLDQGLQFLIQYYNGEERAKGNILERFSAQQFPDLHSELNLSSLELGDSALYFCASGARGNEKLFFGSGTQLSVL.

The genes are TRBV2 and TRBJ1-1, with TRBD1 as a possible D gene (5 bases). Trimming left V 5 bases short and J 12 bases short, with 13 bases between. Germline V gene data show CDR1 as SNHLY and CDR2 as FYNNEI. The CDR3 extends over 11 amino acids. The CDR3, as DNA: TGTGCCAGCAGTATCAGGGAAGAGTCTTTCTTT. This codes for CASSIREESFF. Variable domain in full (rest from reference TRBV2 and TRBJ1-1): EPEVTQTPSHQVTQMGQEVILRCVPISNHLYFYWYRQILGQKVEFLVSFYNNEISEKSEIFDDQFSVERPDGSNFTLKIRSTKLEDSAMYFCASSIREESFFGQGTRLTVV.

The CDR3 sequence is CASSLGLNLGEQYF. In DNA form, the CDR3 reads TGTGCCAGCAGTTTAGGACTAAACCTGGGGGAGCAGTACTTC. This chain links TRBV6-6 with TRBJ2-7, with D possibly TRBD2 on 6 matching bases. The CDR3 loop spans 14 amino acids. Germline-derived CDR1 and CDR2 are MNHNY and SVGAGI (reference sequence). V shed 4 bases and J shed 7 bases, with 17 bases lying between them.

This chain links TRBV7-9 with TRBJ1-2; D is undetermined. There are 16 residues in the CDR3. Trimming cost V 5 bases and J 8 bases, with 24 bases left between them. Germline lookup yields CDR1 SEHNR and CDR2 FQNEAQ (reference sequence). Written as DNA, the CDR3 is TGTGCCAGCAGCATATTCGCAGCAGAGGTATCTGAAGGCTACACCTTC. It yields the protein CASSIFAAEVSEGYTF. The full variable domain, completed using reference TRBV7-9 and TRBJ1-2, is DTGVSQNPRHKITKRGQNVTFRCDPISEHNRLYWYRQTLGQGPEFLTYFQNEAQLEKSRLLSDRFSAERPKGSFSTLEIQRTEQGDSAMYLCASSIFAAEVSEGYTFGSGTRLTVV.

V is TRBV30 and J is TRBJ1-2, with 8 positions matching TRBD1. V gave up 0 bases and J gave up 4 bases; unmatched junction bases: 7. The CDR3 consists of 15 residues. Germline V gene lookup returns CDR1 GTSNPN and CDR2 SVGIG (reference sequence). CDR3 DNA sequence: TGTGCCTGGAGTGTAAATGCAGGGGGCGTCTATGGCTACACCTTC. Protein sequence: CAWSVNAGGVYGYTF.

The chain recombines TRBV6-5 with TRBJ1-1; possible D gene TRBD1, 5 bases. The CDR3 is 14 amino acids. The germline CDR1 and CDR2 sequences are MNHEY and SVGAGI. V shed 8 bases and J shed 0 bases, with 13 bases lying between them. The CDR3 nucleotides are TGTGCCAGCCGTTTACAGGAATTGAACACTGAAGCTTTCTTT. Its protein is CASRLQELNTEAFF.

The chain couples TRBV6-1 to TRBJ1-1; D possibly corresponds to TRBD1 (5 bases). The CDR3 totals 15 residues. Germline-derived CDR1 and CDR2 are MNHNS and SASEGT. The germline V and J ends were trimmed by 8 bases and 5 bases, with 21 bases remaining between them. The DNA for the CDR3 is TGTGCCAGCGCTGGGGCTGACAGCCCAGGGACTGAAGCTTTCTTT. Translated: CASAGADSPGTEAFF.

The V and J genes are TRBV6-1 and TRBJ2-3; TRBD2 matches 9 bases. Germline CDR1 is MNHNS and CDR2 is SASEGT. The V segment lost 3 bases and the J segment 0 bases; nucleotides outside the gene matches: 4. The CDR3 length is 16 residues. The CDR3 DNA follows: TGTGCCAGCAGTGACCTAGCGGGGAAAAGCACAGATACGCAGTATTTT. Translating gives CASSDLAGKSTDTQYF.

This chain joins TRBV29-1 and TRBJ2-1; 7 bases line up with TRBD1. This CDR3 region has 15 residues. The V gene end was trimmed by 3 bases and the J gene end by 5 bases; junction bases not matched to a gene: 10. Germline CDR1 and CDR2: SQVTM and ANQGSEA. This CDR3 is CSVDGITGDDNEQFF. CDR3 bases: TGCAGCGTTGATGGAATAACAGGGGATGACAATGAGCAGTTCTTC.

The chain carries TRBV5-6 and TRBJ2-7; D may be TRBD2 (6 bases). Germline lookup yields CDR1 SGHDT and CDR2 YYEEEE. CDR3 length equals 14 residues. V shed 0 bases and J shed 5 bases, with 12 bases lying between them. As DNA, the CDR3 is TGTGCCAGCAGCTTGGTACTAGCCGTCGACGAGCAGTACTTC. Its protein is CASSLVLAVDEQYF. The full variable domain, rest sourced from reference TRBV5-6 and TRBJ2-7, is DAGVTQSPTHLIKTRGQQVTLRCSPKSGHDTVSWYQQALGQGPQFIFQYYEEEERQRGNFPDRFSGHQFPNYSSELNVNALLLGDSALYLCASSLVLAVDEQYFGPGTRLTVT.

The V gene is TRBV30, the J gene TRBJ2-5, with 10 bases identical to TRBD2. V lost 4 bases to trimming and J lost 2 bases; unmatched junction nucleotides: 7. Germline V lookup: CDR1 GTSNPN, CDR2 SVGIG (reference sequence). This CDR3 spans 15 amino acids. This chain's CDR3 is CAWTPLAGVQETQYF. In DNA, the CDR3 is TGTGCCTGGACACCCCTAGCGGGGGTTCAAGAGACCCAGTACTTC.

The CDR3 sequence: CASSPLDREVGANTEAFF. The CDR3 nucleotides are TGTGCCAGCAGTCCGCTGGACAGGGAAGTTGGTGCGAACACTGAAGCTTTCTTT. The rearrangement links TRBV27 to TRBJ1-1, with 8 bases lining up with TRBD1. With 5 bases clipped from V and 1 base from J, the junction kept 15 bases outside the gene matches. Germline V gives CDR1 MNHEY, CDR2 SMNVEV (reference sequence). The CDR3 has 18 residues.

For this clone: One end of the junction fails to match germline, which may point to a read error. The chain combines TRBV7-9 with TRBJ2-5, with 8 positions matching TRBD2. The CDR3 runs to 14 residues. Germline V gives CDR1 SEHNR, CDR2 FQNEAQ (reference sequence). The CDR3 coding sequence is TGTGCCAGCAGTGGCGGGAGGAACCAAGAGATCCAGTACTTC. Its translation: CASSGGRNQEIQYF.

Note on this clone: The same CDR3 also results from other DNA sequences found in this sample. V is TRBV6-1 and J is TRBJ1-1; D ambiguous. The CDR3 loop spans 13 amino acids. The V end was cut by 1 base, the J end by 6 bases, with 9 bases between. Germline CDR1 MNHNS, CDR2 SASEGT. The CDR3 DNA is TGTGCCAGCAGTGAAGTACAATACGCTGAAGCTTTCTTT. This gives the protein CASSEVQYAEAFF.

The chain employs TRBV30 and TRBJ2-3; D may be TRBD1 (5 bases). Trimming stripped 3 bases from V and 1 base from J, with 11 bases between. Germline V gene sequence: CDR1 GTSNPN, CDR2 SVGIG (reference sequence). The CDR3 is 14 amino acids. The DNA of the CDR3 is TGTGCCTGGAGCCACATGGGGCGCACAGATACGCAGTATTTT. Protein sequence: CAWSHMGRTDTQYF.

The chain joins TRBV9 to TRBJ2-7; 8 bases align to TRBD2. Germline-derived CDR1 and CDR2 are SGDLS and YYNGEE. The CDR3 consists of 15 residues. V dropped 0 bases and J dropped 1; count of bases not matched to a gene: 3. CDR3: CASSVARGRSYEQYF. The CDR3 DNA is TGTGCCAGCAGCGTAGCACGCGGGAGGTCCTACGAGCAGTACTTC.

The genes are TRBV5-1 and TRBJ2-1, with TRBD1 as a possible D gene (5 bases). Germline V lookup: CDR1 SGHRS, CDR2 YFSETQ. V lost 2 bases, J lost 4 bases, and 10 bases lay in between. There are 14 residues in the CDR3. This chain's CDR3 is CASSLGDSYNEQFF. CDR3 sequence (DNA): TGCGCCAGCAGCTTAGGAGACAGTTACAATGAGCAGTTCTTC.

This chain joins TRBV30 and TRBJ1-1; TRBD1 agrees at 10 bases. This CDR3 comprises 13 residues. Germline V gives CDR1 GTSNPN, CDR2 SVGIG (reference sequence). The J segment lost 0 bases and the V segment lost 5 bases, leaving 0 bases of the junction unmatched. In nucleotides, the CDR3 is TGTGCCTGGGGACAGGGGGTGAACACTGAAGCTTTCTTT. Protein: CAWGQGVNTEAFF.

The chain has TRBV29-1 and TRBJ1-2; TRBD1 matches at 8 bases. The CDR3 has 13 amino acids. V shed 7 bases and J 8 bases; nucleotides not matched to a gene: 12. In germline, CDR1 is SQVTM, CDR2 ANQGSEA. The CDR3 DNA reads as TGCAGCGCTAGCGACAGGGGAGTAGGCGGCTACACCTTC. Its protein is CSASDRGVGGYTF.

The genes are TRBV6-1 and TRBJ1-2; D call uncertain. The CDR3 has 12 residues. Germline V gives CDR1 MNHNS, CDR2 SASEGT. V lost 6 bases to trimming and J lost 5 bases, with 10 bases between them. The DNA of the CDR3 is TGTGCCAGCAGGGTAGATCCTTATGGCTACACCTTC. Amino acid sequence: CASRVDPYGYTF.

In nucleotides, the CDR3 is TGTGCCAGCAGGGACAGGCCGGACACCGGGGAGCTGTTTTTT. The encoded protein is CASRDRPDTGELFF. The rearrangement links TRBV6-5 to TRBJ2-2; 7 bases are shared with TRBD1. V was clipped by 6 bases and J by 3 bases; unmatched bases: 4. In germline, CDR1 is MNHEY, CDR2 SVGAGI. The CDR3 consists of 14 residues.

The gene calls are TRBV7-2 and TRBJ2-7, with D maybe TRBD2 (5 bases). In germline, CDR1 is SGHTA, CDR2 FQGNSA. CDR3 length: 15 amino acids. Between the trimmed V and J ends, which lost 7 bases and 1 base, there was a span of 17 bases. The CDR3, as DNA: TGTGCCAGCATCCCCTTTTCGAGGGAATCCTACGAGCAGTACTTC. Residues: CASIPFSRESYEQYF.

V usage is TRBV29-1 and J usage is TRBJ1-1; 8 positions match TRBD1. The ends lost 3 bases at V and 3 bases at J; junction bases unmatched: 6. CDR1 and CDR2 from the germline V gene are SQVTM and ANQGSEA. The CDR3 is 14 residues long. The CDR3 protein is CSVDRQGLYTEAFF. CDR3 in DNA: TGCAGCGTTGACCGACAGGGGTTGTACACTGAAGCTTTCTTT.

The genes are TRBV7-2 and TRBJ1-3; perhaps TRBD1 as D (5 bases). The ends were cut back, 1 base at V and 2 bases at J, with 6 bases in the middle. Per the germline V gene, CDR1 is SGHTA and CDR2 is FQGNSA. This CDR3 is built from 14 residues. The CDR3: CASSLGGTGNTIYF. CDR3 DNA: TGTGCCAGCAGCTTAGGGGGCACTGGAAACACCATATATTTT.

The V call is TRBV5-1, the J call TRBJ2-5, with 9 bases fitting TRBD2. The CDR3 covers 16 residues. CDR1 is SGHRS, CDR2 YFSETQ, per germline. V trimming: 1 base; J trimming: 1 base; junction bases outside the gene matches: 5. The CDR3 region is CASSLQPTSGQETQYF. The CDR3 DNA follows: TGCGCCAGCAGCTTGCAACCGACTAGCGGCCAAGAGACCCAGTACTTC.